Included here is one T cell receptor beta chain sequence, with context. The antigen it recognizes is unknown. One base away there is no much larger clone; base qualities are not given. The library was obtained by the immunoSEQ multiplex PCR assay. For the multiplex PCR, a mixture combining 60 forward primers for TCR Vbeta segments and 13 reverse primers for TCR Jbeta segments was used. The CDR3 region of rearranged TCR beta genes was amplified from genomic DNA by a multiplex PCR assay. Amplified TCR beta libraries were sequenced as 87-base-pair reads on the Illumina HiSeq System. The original pipeline was this. Across the 700 or so repertoires, a later analysis counted roughly 77 million unique TCR beta chains, approximately 12 million of which were shared by at least two donors. Raw reads were error-corrected and collapsed into unique sequences with a nearest-neighbor algorithm that merged closely related sequences to remove PCR and sequencing errors. To assign V, D and J gene segments, CDR3 sequences were aligned to IMGT reference sequences. For a sequence to be retained, a match of at least six nucleotides was required to both a V gene segment and a J gene segment. A rearrangement counted as productive if the CDR3 had no stop codons and remained in frame with V and J, and every other rearrangement counted as non-productive. Following IMGT convention, CDR3 was defined as the stretch from the second conserved V-encoded cysteine to the conserved J-encoded phenylalanine. In an earlier analysis of around 570 of the donors, sequences lacking an unambiguous match to a single V gene segment were excluded. In an earlier analysis of 450 to 700 of the donors, V segments were called functional above 56.7% productive rearrangements and were called segregating when the between-donor standard deviation exceeded 5%. To diagnose cytomegalovirus status from the catalog of TCR beta chain sequences, a statistical classification framework was built. In a later analysis, V and J genes were assigned by comparing TCR nucleotide sequences against IMGT/GENE-DB human TR gene sequences. A later analysis assigned CDR3 sequences and most-parsimonious VDJ recombination scenarios with the TCRdist pipeline. In a later analysis, every TCR beta chain was defined by the combination of its CDR3 amino acid sequence and its V-gene family, and reads without a unique V-gene family were dropped. To address suspected cross-contamination and a sequencing artifact, a later analysis removed 592 highly shared, low-generation-probability nucleotide sequences. In a later analysis, a clonal expansion index for each public chain was calculated from normalized within-repertoire ranks of inferred template counts. Generation probabilities in a later analysis came from a VDJ recombination model fitted to out-of-frame rearrangements, and those results were checked against IGoR. In a later analysis, hypergeometric tests were used to score TCR-TCR, TCR-HLA and TCR-CMV co-occurrence, with a repertoire-size bias correction applied to TCR pairs. False discovery rates were estimated in a later analysis by permuting HLA or CMV assignments 20 times. In a later analysis, co-occurring TCRs were grouped using DBSCAN, and TCRdist sequence similarity was added for clustering within HLA-allele-positive subsets. Repertoires with fewer than 30,000 or more than 120,000 public chains were left out of co-occurrence clustering, as were five repertoires with anomalous nucleotide sharing. Not all clones reach the TCRdb copy of this immuneACCESS table, which keeps in-frame sequences only. Checked studies attribute under half of the gap to unresolved V genes and leave the rest unexplained. V and J calls and clone size are given by that table; D and trimming were obtained from the DNA. The sample table lists 150,000 to 200,000 clones, around 83% of them with a count of one. Clones ranked in the top ten supply under 2% of the sample.

This record belongs to a study of cytomegalovirus exposure and HLA in healthy donors (dated by TCRdb to about 2017). With regard to the full study: According to an earlier analysis of a few hundred of the donors, 150 million to 200 million T cells yielded 120 million or so unique TCR beta sequences and about 280 Gb of sequence data. An early release covering 500 to 750 HLA-typed donors comprised around 300 gigabases of sequencing data and 85 million or so unique TCR sequences. Among the approximately 400 genotyped donors, around 81% belonged to the genetic ancestry cluster associated with self-reported Caucasian donors. The aim of the study was to test whether cataloging public T cell receptors could identify signatures of past pathogen exposure. The study profiled the T cell repertoires of hundreds of subjects by immunosequencing and related them to cytomegalovirus serostatus. Besides the first cohort of roughly 660 subjects, a separate validation cohort made up of some 110 different subjects was used. The study combined high-throughput TCR immunosequencing, statistical association of individual TCRs with disease status, and machine learning to predict cytomegalovirus infection status. In a later analysis, previously published TCR beta repertoires from 670 or so donors were re-analyzed and high-resolution HLA genotyping was added so that TCR occurrence patterns could be studied. The later analysis used no new phenotypic data to find candidate immune exposures, relying instead on TCR beta sequences and their occurrence across donors. In an earlier analysis of a few hundred of the donors, high-throughput TCR beta sequencing was used to judge whether each TCR beta V gene segment behaved as functional or pseudogenic. Donor age, sex, ethnicity and CMV serostatus were compiled together with the repertoire data. A later genetic analysis took genome-wide SNP genotypes for about 60% of the roughly 670 donors and used that subset as a discovery cohort. All discovery cohort repertoires had been generated using a single sequencing platform. Both class I and class II loci were covered by HLA typing, at four-digit resolution. The number of typed donors differed by locus: about 620-640 for A, B, C, DRB1 and DQB1; some 500 for DQA1; roughly 600 for DPA1; and 400 to 480 for DPB1. Four to six DR-DQ haplotypes were handled as single units for association and clustering, since linkage in the cohort was strong. Among some 410 genotyped donors of the cohort, an average of around 240,000 unique TCR beta nucleotide sequences were sequenced per donor, roughly a sixth of them non-productive. On the study overall, not on this receptor specifically: When HLA alleles, especially DR and DQ, strongly co-occurred, TCR associations were difficult to assign to individual alleles. Because counts were too low, some 17 rarely observed V segments, including chromosome 9 orphons, were left out of the earlier analysis of about 620 of the donors. The study gave a list of under 200 TCR beta chains associated with cytomegalovirus. Compared with equally common non-associated chains, HLA-associated TCR beta chains in a later analysis were more clonally expanded and had lower generation probabilities. A further reported finding was that TCR beta sequences accurately predicted the HLA-A and HLA-B alleles for most subjects in the first cohort. Correlated functional status among segregating V segments might reflect linkage disequilibrium, but an unknown experimental factor could not be ruled out. Because HLA typing was missing for some donors at each locus, association tests included only the typed subset. In a later genetic analysis, a missense DCLRE1C variant was associated with V-gene and J-gene trimming of TCR beta chains, and the association was replicated in an independent cohort. According to the authors, the approach could potentially be generalized to other disease states and immunological phenotypes. In a later analysis, several top co-occurrence clusters were reported to appear linked to parvovirus B19, influenza, CMV and Epstein-Barr virus. Most TCR sequences were seen in very few donors, while some public TCRs were found in many individuals. A later genetic analysis reported fewer N-insertions in productive TCRs among donors in an Asian-associated ancestry cluster than the roughly 700-donor mean. According to a later analysis, most CMV-associated TCR beta chains appeared to be HLA-restricted, and the HLA associations seemed to be driven largely by CMV exposure. This cohort had only TCR beta chains sequenced, and the lack of alpha or paired-chain data limited which features could be detected. Three of the identified cytomegalovirus-associated TCR beta chains were confirmed in vitro to be specific for cytomegalovirus antigens. According to a later analysis, TCR association rates differed among HLA loci, with DRB1 alleles showing the most associated TCRs and HLA-C alleles showing the fewest. The classifier was reported to diagnose cytomegalovirus status with high specificity and sensitivity in both the original cohort and the validation cohort. Presence/absence analyses assumed roughly uniform sequencing depth across donors, an assumption that may not hold. The only immune exposure information available for the cohort was CMV serostatus. Broadly in line with IMGT annotations, most TCR beta V segments showed up in productive rearrangements about 90% or about 30% of the time in an earlier analysis of about 500 of the donors. A cluster of highly shared sequence variants was judged likely to be a technical artifact of the sequencing pipeline. A later analysis associated approximately 17,000 TCR beta sequences with specific HLA alleles at a false discovery rate of 0.05.

The cohort consisted of 650 to 850 healthy bone marrow donors. At the time of sampling, all cohort members were nominally healthy, though unrecorded immune exposures were likely present. The donor was CMV seropositive and belonged to the group of 250 to 300 seropositive cohort members. Every donor gave a peripheral blood sample, and the peripheral blood mononuclear cells from that sample were used for TCR beta sequencing. The Qiagen DNeasy Blood Extraction Kit was used to extract genomic DNA from the blood cell samples. What was sequenced was PBMCs. The source is a middle-aged man in good health and CMV-seropositive.

Here is the DNA: TGTGCCAGCAGTTGGGGGGGGACAGATACGCAGTATTTT. Its translation is CASSWGGTDTQYF. The chain is assembled from TRBV27 and TRBJ2-3; 7 nucleotides in the junction match TRBD2. Taken from cysteine to phenylalanine, the CDR3 has 13 residues. The kept DNA is CDR3 alone, 39 bases in frame from the first base. Ends trimmed: V by 4 bases, J by 3 bases; bases unmatched to a gene: 1. The germline V gene (reference sequence) supplies CDR1 MNHEY and CDR2 SMNVEV.